These 14 T cell receptor beta chains were all obtained from the same sample, sequenced in a study of T-cell memory formation after mild COVID-19. In TCRdb, the 5' RACE reads were re-called with MiXCR into one record per CDR3 protein. The repertoire has just over 50,000 distinct CDR3 sequences, 9.3% of them found once; the top ten carry approximately 12%. Input material: PBMCs or a T cell subset sorted from them (not recorded which). Receptors originate from an adult woman who had mild COVID-19 (a few samples of this study predate the infection). Cell type and time point are not known.

This rearrangement joins TRBV19 to TRBJ1-6; tentative D call: TRBD1 (6 bases). Per germline, CDR1 LNHDA and CDR2 SQIVND (reference sequence). Trimming shortened V by 7 bases and J by 8 bases, and 21 bases separated the two germline ends. This CDR3 comprises 16 residues. CDR3: CASKNDYREKYSPLHF. The CDR3 coding sequence is TGTGCCAGTAAAAACGACTACAGGGAGAAATATTCACCCCTCCACTTT.

CDR3 bases: TGTGCCAGCAGAGCAGGGATCTCCTACGAGCAGTACTTC. This gives the protein CASRAGISYEQYF. V usage is TRBV2 and J usage is TRBJ2-7, with TRBD1 as a possible D gene (5 bases). The CDR3 contains 13 residues. Trimming took 6 bases from V and 0 from J, leaving 9 bases between them. Looked up from germline, CDR1 is SNHLY and CDR2 is FYNNEI.

There are many counts of this clonotype. The V and J genes are TRBV7-2 and TRBJ2-7; 10 bases are shared with TRBD1. Trimming at V came to 1 base and at J to 5 bases, leaving 5 bases not matched to a gene. Germline V gives CDR1 SGHTA, CDR2 FQGNSA. CDR3 length equals 15 residues. The CDR3 region is CASSLVGTGVHEQYF. CDR3 DNA: TGTGCCAGCAGCTTAGTGGGGACAGGGGTCCACGAGCAGTACTTC. The full variable domain, in which reference TRBV7-2 and TRBJ2-7 provide the parts outside the CDR3, is GAGVSQSPSNKVTEKGKDVELRCDPISGHTALYWYRQSLGQGLEFLIYFQGNSAPDKSGLPSDRFSAERTGGSVSTLTIQRTQQEDSAVYLCASSLVGTGVHEQYFGPGTRLTVT.

This clonotype was observed a few times. The chain combines TRBV2 with TRBJ2-1; tentatively, D is TRBD1 or TRBD2 (5 bases each). Germline CDR1 and CDR2: SNHLY and FYNNEI. V dropped 6 bases and J dropped 3 bases, with 21 bases sitting between them. The CDR3 totals 17 residues. The CDR3 region has the DNA TGTGCCAGCAGCAGATCCCGGGACCAAGTCTTCTACAATGAGCAGTTCTTC. Protein sequence: CASSRSRDQVFYNEQFF.

V usage is TRBV12-3 or TRBV12-4 and J usage is TRBJ2-5; 10 bases align to TRBD2. The CDR3 contains 20 residues. V shed 3 bases, J shed 2 bases, and the junction held 18 bases outside the gene matches. This CDR3 is CASSFGAASGRRRFQETQYF. Here the CDR3 DNA reads TGTGCCAGCAGTTTTGGTGCCGCTAGCGGGAGAAGGAGGTTTCAAGAGACCCAGTACTTC.

V is TRBV20-1 and J is TRBJ2-2; 10 nucleotides match TRBD2. Unmatched junction bases numbered 12, after V lost 2 bases and J lost 6 bases. Germline V gene lookup returns CDR1 DFQATT and CDR2 SNEGSKA (reference sequence). CDR3 size: 17 residues. CDR3 sequence (DNA): TGCAGTGCTAGACGACTAGCGGGTAACTCCAAGCCCGGGGAGCTGTTTTTT. It is translated as CSARRLAGNSKPGELFF.

The V call is TRBV7-2, the J call TRBJ2-3; TRBD2 agrees at 11 bases. CDR3 size: 17 residues. V lost 4 bases to trimming and J lost 3 bases; unmatched junction nucleotides: 9. CDR1 is SGHTA and CDR2 is FQGNSA in the germline V gene. CDR3 loop: CASSSRHGLAGTDTQYF. In DNA form, the CDR3 reads TGTGCCAGCAGCTCCCGGCACGGACTAGCGGGTACAGATACGCAGTATTTT.

This clonotype occurred a few times. The chain links TRBV4-3 to TRBJ1-2; no definite D call. The V end lost 1 base, the J end lost 1 base, and 1 base lay between the germline ends. This CDR3 comprises 12 residues. CDR1 is LGHNA and CDR2 is YSLEER in the germline V gene. The CDR3 DNA sequence: TGCGCCAGCAGCCAAGTTAACTATGGCTACACCTTC. Translating it yields CASSQVNYGYTF.

The chain recombines TRBV7-3 with TRBJ2-3, with 10 bases matching TRBD2. CDR1 is SGHTA, CDR2 FQGTGA, per germline. V lost 0 bases to trimming and J lost 7 bases; unmatched junction nucleotides: 7. CDR3 size: 16 residues. The CDR3 DNA sequence: TGTGCCAGCAGCTTAACGCTAGCGGGAGTGGAGAATACGCAGTATTTT. This translates into CASSLTLAGVENTQYF.

The V call is TRBV7-2, the J call TRBJ2-1, with D unresolved. Trimming stripped 1 base from V and 10 bases from J, with 11 bases between. This CDR3 spans 13 amino acids. CDR1 is SGHTA, CDR2 FQGNSA, per germline. The CDR3 region has the DNA TGTGCCAGCAGCTTAGTATCGTCCCAGGAGCAGTTCTTC. Translation: CASSLVSSQEQFF.

In this sample, this clonotype turned up a few times. V is TRBV29-1 and J is TRBJ1-1, with D tentatively TRBD1 (6 bases). From germline, CDR1 is SQVTM and CDR2 ANQGSEA. The V and J ends lost 4 bases and 0 bases respectively, with 9 bases between them. This CDR3 contains 13 residues. Written as DNA, the CDR3 is TGCAGCGTTGTCGGACAGTTGAACACTGAAGCTTTCTTT. It encodes CSVVGQLNTEAFF. Full variable domain (missing parts from reference TRBV29-1 and TRBJ1-1): SAVISQKPSRDICQRGTSLTIQCQVDSQVTMMFWYRQQPGQSLTLIATANQGSEATYESGFVIDKFPISRPNLTFSTLTVSNMSPEDSSIYLCSVVGQLNTEAFFGQGTRLTVV.

This clonotype was counted at least ten times. The V and J genes are TRBV7-9 and TRBJ2-7; the match to TRBD1 covers 8 bases. With V trimmed by 5 bases and J by 1 base, 4 bases remained unmatched. Per germline, CDR1 SEHNR and CDR2 FQNEAQ (reference sequence). The CDR3 is made up of 14 amino acids. The CDR3 region has the DNA TGTGCCAGCAGCAATACAGGGGGGTCCTACGAGCAGTACTTC. It translates to CASSNTGGSYEQYF.

The chain employs TRBV9 and TRBJ2-5; 12 nucleotides agree with TRBD2. Germline CDR1 and CDR2: SGDLS and YYNGEE. J gave up 5 bases and V 3 bases, and 11 bases lay outside the gene matches. The CDR3 has 17 amino acids. The CDR3, as DNA: TGTGCCAGCAGCGGACCACGCATTGGACTAGCGGGGGAGACCCAGTACTTC. Translating it yields CASSGPRIGLAGETQYF.

This clonotype has ten or more counts. The V call is TRBV7-9, the J call TRBJ1-6; a possible D gene is TRBD1 (5 bases). Trimming pared 3 bases from V and 7 bases from J, leaving 7 bases between. The CDR3 contains 13 residues. CDR1 is SEHNR and CDR2 is FQNEAQ in the germline V gene (reference sequence). CDR3 bases: TGTGCCAGCAGCTTGAAGGGGAATTCACCCCTCCACTTT. Its translation: CASSLKGNSPLHF.